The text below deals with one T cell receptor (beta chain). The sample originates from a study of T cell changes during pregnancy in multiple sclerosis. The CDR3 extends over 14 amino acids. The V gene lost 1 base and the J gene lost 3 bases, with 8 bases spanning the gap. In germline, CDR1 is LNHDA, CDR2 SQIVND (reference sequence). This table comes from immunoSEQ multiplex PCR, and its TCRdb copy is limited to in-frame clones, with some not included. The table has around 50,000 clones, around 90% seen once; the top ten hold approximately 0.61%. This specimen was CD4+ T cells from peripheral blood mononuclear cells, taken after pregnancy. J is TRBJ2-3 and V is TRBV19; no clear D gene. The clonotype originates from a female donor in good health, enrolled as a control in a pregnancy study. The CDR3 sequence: CASSIGGQTDTQYF. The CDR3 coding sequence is TGTGCCAGTAGTATAGGTGGGCAGACAGATACGCAGTATTTT.